Shown below are 20 T cell receptor beta chains from a single sample sequenced in a study of T cell changes during pregnancy in multiple sclerosis. Method: immunoSEQ multiplex PCR; TCRdb's copy keeps in-frame clones and lacks some. The table has 65,000 to 95,000 clones, 94% seen once. The specimen comprised peripheral blood, sampled in the second trimester of pregnancy. All receptors derive from a female donor in good health, enrolled as a control in a pregnancy study.

This clone was recorded only once. CDR3 sequence reads: CASSITFPGVGMEQYF. The CDR3 nucleotides read TGTGCCAGCAGCATTACTTTTCCCGGGGTGGGGATGGAGCAGTACTTC. This chain connects TRBV7-9 to TRBJ2-7; possibly TRBD2 for D (5 bases). This CDR3 comprises 16 residues. Germline V lookup: CDR1 SEHNR, CDR2 FQNEAQ (reference sequence). V was shortened by 5 bases and J by 7 bases, with 24 bases between the two germline ends.

The chain uses TRBV7-6 and TRBJ2-5; D unresolved. The CDR3 has 15 residues. Germline V gene sequence: CDR1 SGHVS, CDR2 FNYEAQ. The V gene lost 5 bases and the J gene lost 5 bases, with 18 bases spanning the gap. The CDR3 DNA sequence: TGTGCCAGCAGCCTGCCCCTTAAAGCGTGGGAGACCCAGTACTTC. Translation: CASSLPLKAWETQYF.

The genes are TRBV7-8 and TRBJ2-3; 9 positions match TRBD2. The CDR3 covers 15 residues. Germline trimming cut 3 bases from V and 0 bases from J; bases unmatched to any gene: 1. Germline lookup yields CDR1 SGHVS and CDR2 FQNEAQ. The CDR3 reads CASSFLAGSTDTQYF. DNA of the CDR3: TGTGCCAGCAGCTTTCTAGCGGGGAGCACAGATACGCAGTATTTT.

This chain links TRBV28 with TRBJ1-4, with a possible D match to TRBD1 (6 bases). There are 15 residues in the CDR3. CDR1 MDHEN and CDR2 SYDVKM come from the germline V gene. Trimming cost V 2 bases and J 4 bases, with 11 bases left between them. As DNA, the CDR3 is TGTGCCAGCAGTTTAAGGACAGCCATTAATGAAAAACTGTTTTTT. Protein product: CASSLRTAINEKLFF.

The chain combines TRBV28 with TRBJ2-7, with D perhaps matching TRBD1 (5 bases). Looked up from germline, CDR1 is MDHEN and CDR2 is SYDVKM. The CDR3 totals 15 residues. V lost 6 bases and J 1 base, leaving 16 bases between the germline ends. The CDR3 DNA is TGTGCCAGCAGCAATACAGGTTCAATATCCTACGAGCAGTACTTC. Translating it yields CASSNTGSISYEQYF.

This chain links TRBV7-8 with TRBJ2-1, with D maybe TRBD2 (5 bases). In germline, CDR1 is SGHVS, CDR2 FQNEAQ. Trimming stripped 7 bases from V and 3 bases from J, with 16 bases between. The CDR3 contains 15 residues. Here the CDR3 DNA reads TGTGCCAGCAAGTTAGAGGGAGACTTCTACAATGAGCAGTTCTTC. It codes for CASKLEGDFYNEQFF.

The chain combines TRBV2 with TRBJ1-3; D not certain. The V gene's germline CDR1 is SNHLY and CDR2 FYNNEI. This CDR3 comprises 15 residues. The V end lost 2 bases, the J end lost 0 bases, and 8 bases lay between the germline ends. CDR3 region: CASSETGSSGNTIYF. CDR3 coding DNA: TGTGCCAGCAGTGAAACCGGGAGCTCTGGAAACACCATATATTTT. Combining the CDR3 with reference TRBV2 and TRBJ1-3 gives the whole variable domain EPEVTQTPSHQVTQMGQEVILRCVPISNHLYFYWYRQILGQKVEFLVSFYNNEISEKSEIFDDQFSVERPDGSNFTLKIRSTKLEDSAMYFCASSETGSSGNTIYFGEGSWLTVV.

The CDR3 DNA reads as TGCGCCAGCAGCACCACCGGGGATCAGCCCCAGCATTTT. Amino acid sequence: CASSTTGDQPQHF. The chain combines TRBV5-1 with TRBJ1-5, with D unresolved. Germline CDR1 is SGHRS and CDR2 is YFSETQ. The CDR3 has 13 residues. V gave up 4 bases and J gave up 5 bases, with 10 bases separating them.

This clone is a singleton in its sample. V usage is TRBV11-3 and J usage is TRBJ2-3; TRBD2 aligns across 9 bases. The CDR3 has 16 residues. CDR1 is SGHNT, CDR2 YENEEA, per germline. Unmatched junction bases numbered 4, after V lost 1 base and J lost 2 bases. This CDR3 is CASSLGTSEYTDTQYF. The CDR3 nucleotides are TGTGCCAGCAGCTTAGGGACTAGCGAATACACAGATACGCAGTATTTT.

The genes are TRBV19 and TRBJ2-3; 7 positions agree with TRBD1. V shed 9 bases, J shed 1 base, and the junction held 13 bases outside the gene matches. CDR1 and CDR2 (germline): LNHDA, SQIVND (reference sequence). CDR3 length: 16 residues. The CDR3 is CASRESYRGGTDTQYF. The DNA of the CDR3 is TGTGCCAGCCGAGAATCCTACAGGGGCGGCACAGATACGCAGTATTTT.

V usage is TRBV19 and J usage is TRBJ2-5; TRBD2 is a possible D gene (6 bases). CDR1 is LNHDA, CDR2 SQIVND, per germline (reference sequence). The CDR3 contains 14 residues. V was shortened by 6 bases and J by 2 bases, with 13 bases between the two germline ends. This CDR3 is CASSPRELQETQYF. The CDR3 region has the DNA TGTGCCAGTAGCCCCCGGGAGCTACAAGAGACCCAGTACTTC.

The V call is TRBV5-6, the J call TRBJ1-1, with D perhaps matching TRBD1 (5 bases). Trimming removed 2 bases from V and 1 base from J, with 6 bases in between. This CDR3 spans 13 amino acids. The germline gives CDR1 SGHDT, CDR2 YYEEEE. The CDR3 sequence is CASSFQGNTEAFF. DNA for the CDR3: TGTGCCAGCAGCTTTCAGGGGAACACTGAAGCTTTCTTT. The variable domain in full, with the rest retrieved from reference TRBV5-6 and TRBJ1-1, is DAGVTQSPTHLIKTRGQQVTLRCSPKSGHDTVSWYQQALGQGPQFIFQYYEEEERQRGNFPDRFSGHQFPNYSSELNVNALLLGDSALYLCASSFQGNTEAFFGQGTRLTVV.

The chain has TRBV18 and TRBJ2-7, with D unclear. V lost 5 bases and J 0 bases, leaving 14 bases between the germline ends. From germline, CDR1 is KGHSH and CDR2 LQKENI. The CDR3 is 15 amino acids. The CDR3 DNA sequence: TGTGCCAGCTCAGCCCGCGACGGGTCCTCCTACGAGCAGTACTTC. Residues: CASSARDGSSYEQYF.

V gene TRBV18 combines with J gene TRBJ1-1, with D tentatively TRBD1 (6 bases). The V gene lost 2 bases and the J gene lost 2 bases, with 12 bases spanning the gap. Germline lookup yields CDR1 KGHSH and CDR2 LQKENI. The length of the CDR3 is 15 residues. CDR3 nucleotide sequence: TGTGCCAGCTCACCATCGACAGGTAGAAACACTGAAGCTTTCTTT. It translates to CASSPSTGRNTEAFF.

CDR3 residues: CATSRDRTETQYF. DNA of the CDR3: TGTGCCACCAGCAGGGACAGAACAGAGACCCAGTACTTC. The V call is TRBV15, the J call TRBJ2-5, with TRBD1 as a possible D gene (6 bases). Between the trimmed V and J ends, which lost 3 bases and 4 bases, there was a span of 9 bases. The germline V gene encodes CDR1 LNHNV and CDR2 YYDKDF (reference sequence). The CDR3 consists of 13 residues.

The V and J genes are TRBV10-3 and TRBJ2-2; 12 bases line up with TRBD1. Germline lookup yields CDR1 ENHRY and CDR2 SYGVKD. There are 16 residues in the CDR3. V shed 4 bases and J 6 bases; nucleotides not matched to a gene: 6. CDR3 nucleotides: TGTGCCATCAGTGGCTCCGGGACAGGGGGCGCCGGGGAGCTGTTTTTT. Translating gives CAISGSGTGGAGELFF.

In this sample, this clone turned up once. V and J are TRBV18 and TRBJ1-2; D not resolved. CDR3 length equals 12 residues. Germline CDR1 reads KGHSH; CDR2 reads LQKENI. The ends were cut back, 6 bases at V and 3 bases at J, with 8 bases in the middle. The CDR3 region has the DNA TGTGCCAGCTCCCCCGGGTACTATGGCTACACCTTC. Translating gives CASSPGYYGYTF.

The chain joins TRBV28 to TRBJ2-7; 7 bases fit TRBD1. V shed 6 bases, J shed 2 bases, and the junction held 7 bases outside the gene matches. Germline V gene lookup returns CDR1 MDHEN and CDR2 SYDVKM. This CDR3 has 14 residues. CDR3: CASSDLGQPYEQYF. CDR3 DNA sequence: TGTGCCAGCAGCGACCTGGGACAGCCCTACGAGCAGTACTTC.

The V and J genes are TRBV6-1 and TRBJ2-6; D is unclear. The CDR3 has 15 amino acids. V shed 8 bases and J shed 0 bases, with 11 bases lying between them. Germline V CDR1 and CDR2: MNHNS, SASEGT. CDR3 sequence reads: CASLPGSSGANVLTF. Here the CDR3 DNA reads TGTGCCAGCCTACCAGGCAGCTCTGGGGCCAACGTCCTGACTTTC.

This sequence joins TRBV27 and TRBJ1-1; D gene unclear. V shed 5 bases and J shed 1 base, with 8 bases lying between them. CDR1 and CDR2 (germline): MNHEY, SMNVEV (reference sequence). This CDR3 is 13 amino acids long. The CDR3 loop reads CASSEYGNTEAFF. The DNA of the CDR3 is TGTGCCAGCAGTGAGTACGGGAACACTGAAGCTTTCTTT.